The rows below give T cell receptor beta chains drawn from one sample of a study of human T cells and chemical hapten exposure. TCRdb independently ran MiXCR on the RACE reads; one entry per CDR3 protein. The data contain 75,000 to 100,000 distinct CDR3 sequences, over 9.5% of them singletons. The sample in question was whole blood, obtained in connection with sensitization to the hapten diphenylcyclopropenone (DPC). These receptors all stem from a man aged 35 to 55 with alopecia areata. Some clones in this sample may be carry-over from other donors' samples. The CDR3 runs from the conserved cysteine through the conserved F or W. The D gene is left open where the match is weak. Some rows mark clone size as missing; the rest say once, few, many or name a class of expanded clone.

clone size,D gene,J gene,V gene,CDR3 protein,CDR3 DNA
few,NA,TRBJ1-5,TRBV30,CAWSAGMEQPQHF,TGTGCCTGGAGTGCAGGGATGGAGCAGCCCCAGCATTTT
many,NA,TRBJ1-5,TRBV6-6,CASSSQGGGNQPQHF,TGTGCCAGCAGTTCTCAAGGGGGAGGTAATCAGCCCCAGCATTTT
few,NA,TRBJ2-5,TRBV20-1,CSAREGTSPPDGETQYF,TGCAGTGCTAGAGAAGGAACTAGCCCTCCTGATGGGGAGACCCAGTACTTC
NA,NA,TRBJ2-7,TRBV9,CASSALTYSYEQYF,TGTGCCAGCAGCGCGCTGACGTACTCCTACGAGCAGTACTTC
few,NA,TRBJ1-6,TRBV11-2,CASSLFRLGASNSPLHF,TGTGCCAGCAGCCTCTTCAGGCTGGGGGCGAGTAATTCACCCCTCCACTTT
NA,NA,TRBJ2-4,TRBV19,CASSDGQFAKNIQYF,TGTGCCAGTAGTGACGGACAGTTCGCCAAAAACATTCAGTACTTC
NA,NA,TRBJ2-2,TRBV11-2,CASSLTTGVAGELFF,TGTGCCAGCAGCTTGACGACGGGAGTGGCCGGGGAGCTGTTTTTT
NA,NA,TRBJ2-3,TRBV6-6,CASSYSIGARGTDTQYF,TGTGCCAGCAGTTACTCGATTGGTGCAAGGGGCACAGATACGCAGTATTTT
many,NA,TRBJ1-2,TRBV4-3,CASSRSSENGYTF,TGCGCCAGCAGCCGGTCTTCCGAGAATGGCTACACCTTC
few,NA,TRBJ2-3,TRBV7-3,CASSLTPTETTQYF,TGTGCCAGCAGCTTAACCCCGACAGAAACTACGCAGTATTTT
NA,TRBD2,TRBJ2-3,TRBV24-1,CATSDLEAGAFTDTQYF,TGTGCCACCAGTGATTTAGAAGCGGGAGCGTTTACAGATACGCAGTATTTT
few,NA,TRBJ2-2,TRBV15,CATSRDRSYTGELFF,TGTGCCACCAGCAGAGACCGAAGCTACACCGGGGAGCTGTTTTTT
few,TRBD2,TRBJ2-7,TRBV2,CASSEDAGSGVWQYF,TGTGCCAGCAGTGAAGATGCAGGGAGCGGGGTGTGGCAGTACTTC
NA,NA,TRBJ2-7,TRBV18,CASSLGTSWDEQYF,TGTGCCAGCTCACTAGGGACCTCGTGGGACGAGCAGTACTTC
few,NA,TRBJ1-1,TRBV7-3,CASSLTGRLAGQNTEAFF,TGTGCCAGCAGCTTAACCGGCCGGTTGGCGGGACAGAACACTGAAGCTTTCTTT
NA,TRBD2,TRBJ2-1,TRBV12-3/TRBV12-4,CASSFMAGGSYNEQFF,TGTGCCAGCAGTTTTATGGCGGGAGGATCCTACAATGAGCAGTTCTTC
NA,TRBD2,TRBJ2-1,TRBV11-1,CASSNLAGGPLYEQFF,TGTGCCAGCAGCAACCTAGCGGGAGGGCCCCTTTATGAGCAGTTCTTC
few,TRBD2,TRBJ2-1,TRBV7-2,CASRRLAGSYNEQFF,TGTGCCAGCAGGCGACTAGCAGGGTCCTACAATGAGCAGTTCTTC
many,TRBD1,TRBJ1-1,TRBV6-5,CASSYSNRGEAFF,TGTGCCAGCAGTTACTCGAACAGGGGTGAAGCTTTCTTT
few,NA,TRBJ1-6,TRBV9,CASSGPGSPLHF,TGTGCCAGCAGCGGACCCGGTTCACCCCTCCACTTT
few,TRBD2,TRBJ2-7,TRBV12-3/TRBV12-4,CASSFLFRDYYSYEQYF,TGTGCCAGCAGTTTCTTGTTTCGGGACTACTATTCCTACGAGCAGTACTTC
NA,TRBD2,TRBJ2-1,TRBV30,CAWSVGSGSYNEQFF,TGTGCCTGGAGTGTCGGTAGCGGGAGTTACAATGAGCAGTTCTTC
few,NA,TRBJ2-1,TRBV21-1,CASISGTGSMEQFF,TGTGCCAGCATCTCCGGGACAGGGAGTATGGAGCAGTTCTTC
many,TRBD2,TRBJ2-2,TRBV25-1,CASSELAFANTGELFF,TGTGCCAGCAGCGAACTAGCGTTCGCGAACACCGGGGAGCTGTTTTTT
NA,TRBD1,TRBJ1-5,TRBV7-6,CASSYDREYSNQPQHF,TGTGCCAGCAGCTACGACAGGGAATATAGCAATCAGCCCCAGCATTTT
few,NA,TRBJ1-5,TRBV9,CASSGESQHF,TGTGCCAGCAGCGGTGAATCCCAGCATTTT
few,NA,TRBJ2-2,TRBV24-1,CATSDLSRDTGELFF,TGTGCCACCAGTGATTTGAGCAGGGACACCGGGGAGCTGTTTTTT
NA,TRBD2,TRBJ2-7,TRBV28,CASSLASGEVYEQYF,TGTGCCAGCAGTCTAGCTAGCGGGGAAGTCTACGAGCAGTACTTC
NA,TRBD2,TRBJ2-3,TRBV19,CASSPRTSGRRGTQYF,TGTGCCAGTAGTCCAAGGACTAGCGGGAGGCGAGGTACGCAGTATTTT
NA,NA,TRBJ2-1,TRBV10-3,CAIRGANSNNEQFF,TGTGCCATCAGAGGGGCTAACTCAAACAATGAGCAGTTCTTC
NA,TRBD1,TRBJ2-3,TRBV5-4,CASSSARWGQASTDTQYF,TGTGCCAGCAGCTCGGCAAGATGGGGACAGGCTAGCACAGATACGCAGTATTTT
few,TRBD1,TRBJ1-2,TRBV5-1,CASSKRQGLQQVNGYTF,TGCGCCAGCAGCAAACGACAGGGCTTACAACAAGTTAATGGCTACACCTTC
few,NA,TRBJ2-7,TRBV29-1,CSVVPGPYEQYF,TGCAGCGTTGTGCCAGGGCCCTACGAGCAGTACTTC
few,NA,TRBJ2-7,TRBV27,CASSWQGRSYEQYF,TGTGCCAGCAGTTGGCAGGGACGGTCCTACGAGCAGTACTTC
many,NA,TRBJ2-3,TRBV20-1,CSALEGSGTDTQYF,TGCAGTGCTTTAGAGGGGTCTGGCACAGATACGCAGTATTTT
NA,NA,TRBJ2-3,TRBV7-3,CASSSGPSYTDTQYF,TGTGCCAGCAGCTCAGGACCCTCATACACAGATACGCAGTATTTT
few,NA,TRBJ1-4,TRBV20-1,CSASFGSLNEKLFF,TGCAGTGCTAGTTTTGGCAGTCTTAATGAAAAACTGTTTTTT
few,TRBD1,TRBJ1-1,TRBV6-5,CASSYSDRLNTEAFF,TGTGCCAGCAGTTACTCGGACAGGCTGAACACTGAAGCTTTCTTT
many,NA,TRBJ1-2,TRBV10-3,CAISAVGQRYGYTF,TGTGCCATCAGTGCGGTGGGTCAACGTTATGGCTACACCTTC
NA,TRBD1,TRBJ1-5,TRBV6-2/TRBV6-3,CASSRHTGGLQPQHF,TGTGCCAGCAGCCGACATACAGGGGGCTTGCAGCCCCAGCATTTT
NA,NA,TRBJ2-3,TRBV6-2/TRBV6-3,CASSSGLTDTQYF,TGTGCCAGCAGTTCCGGATTAACAGATACGCAGTATTTT
few,NA,TRBJ1-5,TRBV30,CAFRDGNQPQHF,TGTGCTTTCCGGGACGGCAATCAGCCCCAGCATTTT
few,TRBD2,TRBJ2-7,TRBV19,CASSPGGSGTYEQYF,TGTGCCAGTAGTCCCGGGGGTAGCGGGACCTACGAGCAGTACTTC
few,NA,TRBJ2-5,TRBV12-3/TRBV12-4,CASRLQLAAQETQYF,TGTGCCAGCAGGCTTCAATTAGCAGCTCAAGAGACCCAGTACTTC
many,TRBD1,TRBJ1-3,TRBV12-3/TRBV12-4,CASSRHRDSPGNTIYF,TGTGCCAGCAGCCGACATCGGGACAGCCCTGGAAACACCATATATTTT
many,NA,TRBJ2-1,TRBV29-1,CSVGEFSGRTISYNEQFF,TGCAGCGTTGGAGAGTTTAGTGGACGGACAATCTCCTACAATGAGCAGTTCTTC
few,TRBD2,TRBJ2-3,TRBV4-2,CASSHTGTSGLVSTDTQYF,TGTGCCAGCAGCCACACCGGGACTAGCGGATTGGTTAGCACAGATACGCAGTATTTT